This T cell receptor (beta chain) was identified in a study of T cell responses to AZD1222 COVID-19 vaccine. Study-level findings and limits: CD4 TCRs covered the whole spike, strongest at regions 160-218 and 743-854. When two AZD1222 doses had been given, Spike-specific TCR breadth and depth rose. The sample set comprised mostly white British donors with more females, and clonal diversity was possibly underestimated. Close to half of spike-specific TCRs reportedly recognize unmutated variant regions.

The table came from immunoSEQ multiplex PCR; TCRdb's copy has only in-frame clones and leaves some out. The sample lists over 100,000 clones, approximately 94% seen once, with under 7.5% in the top ten. A single count supports this clone. Antigen unknown. Sequences were derived from peripheral blood, sampled on day 0 of AZD1222 vaccination. The clonotype originates from an adult in good health.

DNA for the CDR3: TGTGCCAGCAGCCCGCACCCGCTAGTAGCCCCCTACAATGAGCAGTTCTTC. It codes for CASSPHPLVAPYNEQFF. The chain couples TRBV7-3 to TRBJ2-1; unclear D gene. Trimming left V 5 bases short and J 2 bases short, with 19 bases between. CDR3 length: 17 amino acids. Germline V gene data show CDR1 as SGHTA and CDR2 as FQGTGA.